This T cell receptor (beta chain) was found in a study of blood T cells in healthy people across ages. Alongside a J-beta primer mix, a sample-barcoded 5' primer served in a second PCR lasting about 7 to 11 cycles. A template-switch adaptor with 12 random nucleotides tagged each cDNA molecule. TCRdb itself ran the 5' RACE reads through MiXCR, one entry per CDR3 protein. This table has fewer than 2,000,000 distinct CDR3 sequences, about 32% appearing once. This CDR3 is built from 13 residues. Germline CDR1 reads MNHEY; CDR2 reads SMNVEV (reference sequence). Trimming took 5 bases from V and 2 from J, leaving 9 bases between them. In terms of origin and age, donors were healthy Caucasian individuals from Russia aged 6 to 90. This clonotype was observed a handful of times.

This receptor was taken from a woman aged 25 to 39 in good health. The chain recombines TRBV27 with TRBJ2-5; TRBD1 is a possible D gene (6 bases). Sequenced material: blood. Written as DNA, the CDR3 is TGTGCCAGCAGTAGACAGGCACAAGAGACCCAGTACTTC. Encoded protein: CASSRQAQETQYF.